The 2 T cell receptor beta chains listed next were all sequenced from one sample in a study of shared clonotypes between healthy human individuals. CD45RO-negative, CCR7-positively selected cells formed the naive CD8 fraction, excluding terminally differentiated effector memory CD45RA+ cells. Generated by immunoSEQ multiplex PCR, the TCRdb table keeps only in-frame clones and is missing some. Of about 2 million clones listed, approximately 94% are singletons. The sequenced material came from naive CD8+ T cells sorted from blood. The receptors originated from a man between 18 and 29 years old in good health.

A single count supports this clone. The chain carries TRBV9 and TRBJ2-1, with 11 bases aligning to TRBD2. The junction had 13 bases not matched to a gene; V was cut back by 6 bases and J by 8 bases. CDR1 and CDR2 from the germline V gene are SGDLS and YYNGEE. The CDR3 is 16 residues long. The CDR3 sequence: CASTPFSGGAAHEQFF. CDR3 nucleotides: TGTGCCAGCACCCCTTTTAGCGGGGGGGCCGCCCATGAGCAGTTCTTC.

The CDR3 DNA is TGCGCCAGCAGTTACACCCTACCGGGACAGGGGGCTGTCGAGCAGTACTTC. Protein product: CASSYTLPGQGAVEQYF. The chain is built from TRBV4-1 and TRBJ2-7, with 12 nucleotides matching TRBD1. The CDR3 length is 17 residues. The V and J ends lost 6 bases and 6 bases, in that order; junction bases with no gene match: 15. Germline lookup yields CDR1 MGHRA and CDR2 YSYEKL.